The entry below gives a single T cell receptor beta chain sequence along with its context. Its cognate antigen is unknown. The entry originates in a study of response to subunit inactivated influenza vaccine. Study conclusions and caveats: Each seasonal flu vaccination may recruit only limited new T cells, authors suggested.

Each CDR3 protein gets one entry after TCRdb re-called the RT-PCR reads with MiXCR. Of fewer than 250,000 distinct CDR3 sequences listed, approximately 14% are singletons. Sequencing was performed on CD8+ T cells sorted from PBMCs, taken approximately 5 days after vaccination. The source is a man in his fifties who received an inactivated influenza vaccine.

Here the CDR3 DNA reads TGTGCCAGCAGCTTGGGGACAGGGTCAGGCAATCAGCCCCAGCATTTT. This sequence encodes CASSLGTGSGNQPQHF. The rearrangement joins TRBV7-2 to TRBJ1-5, with 9 bases identical to TRBD1. CDR1 is SGHTA and CDR2 is FQGNSA in the germline V gene. V lost 3 bases and J lost 2; bases outside the gene matches: 5. This CDR3 contains 16 residues.